The clone carrying this T cell receptor beta chain was seen repeatedly, ten times or more. What it recognizes is unknown. This entry comes from a study of regulatory T cells in long-lasting Graves disease. Study-wide results and limits: Persistent disease samples used TRBV28, TRBJ1-2 and TRBJ2-5 preferentially. Persistent patients shared more public clonotypes (around 2,500) than newly diagnosed patients (966).

The CDR3 runs to 13 residues. V lost 4 bases, J lost 6 bases, and 4 bases stayed unmatched. CDR1 and CDR2 (germline): LNHDA, SQIVND (reference sequence). HTBI primers from iRepertoire and Arm-PCR of CDR3 regions yielded the TCR beta libraries. MiXCR was run by TCRdb on the multiplex PCR reads, yielding one entry per CDR3 protein. The sample shows around 330,000 distinct CDR3 sequences, 15% to 20% of them seen only once. The sample's time point: newly diagnosed GD, antithyroid drugs for less than 3 months. Making the TCR library involved RNA that had been extracted from PBMCs. Graves' disease diagnosis used American Thyroid Association guidelines. Each of the patients was recruited from an endocrinology department situated in Xi'an, China.

The TCR originated in a female donor with Graves disease. The chain couples TRBV19 to TRBJ1-1; 8 bases match TRBD1. Source: peripheral blood mononuclear cells (PBMCs), taken at new diagnosis, from a patient treated with antithyroid drugs. The CDR3 nucleotides read TGTGCCAGTAGTAAGACAGGGGAGGCTGAAGCTTTCTTT. Its protein product is CASSKTGEAEAFF.